This passage covers 25 T cell receptor beta chains from one sample sequenced in a study of metastatic and nonmetastatic thyroid tumors. TCRdb re-called clones from the PCR reads using MiXCR. The table lists about 13,000 clones, over 20% of them singletons. Thyroid surgery had not been preceded by any treatment in any patient. Specimen: adjacent normal tissue. The receptors derive from a female donor with papillary thyroid cancer or a benign thyroid nodule (not recorded which). Some clones in this sample may be carry-over from other donors' samples.

This chain connects TRBV6-2 or TRBV6-3 to TRBJ1-5; D is undetermined. This CDR3 contains 15 residues. Germline V gene sequence: CDR1 MNHEY, CDR2 SVGEGT. V was shortened by 6 bases and J by 6 bases, with 18 bases between the two germline ends. The CDR3 DNA follows: TGTGCCAGCAGACCCCGACGGGAGAGTATTCAGCCCCAGCATTTT. Translation gives CASRPRRESIQPQHF.

The chain uses TRBV6-5 and TRBJ2-1; D gene uncertain. Trimming removed 0 bases from V and 7 bases from J, with 7 bases in between. The CDR3 has 13 residues. Germline CDR1 and CDR2: MNHEY and SVGAGI. The chain's CDR3 is CASSYSSGNEQFF. The CDR3 DNA follows: TGTGCCAGCAGTTACTCATCTGGGAATGAGCAGTTCTTC.

This clone is classed as medium-sized. Other DNA sequences in this sample translate to the same CDR3. As DNA, the CDR3 is TGCAGCGTTGATGAGTATGGCTACACCTTC. It encodes CSVDEYGYTF. The rearrangement joins TRBV29-1 to TRBJ1-2; D is ambiguous. V lost 3 bases and J 5 bases, leaving 4 bases between the germline ends. The CDR3 loop spans 10 amino acids. The V gene's germline CDR1 is SQVTM and CDR2 ANQGSEA.

This clone was counted many times. The rearrangement uses TRBV7-2 and TRBJ2-7, with TRBD2 identical over 11 bases. The junction had 7 bases not matched to a gene; V was cut back by 6 bases and J by 3 bases. CDR1 is SGHTA, CDR2 FQGNSA, per germline. The CDR3 contains 15 residues. CDR3 nucleotide sequence: TGTGCCAGCAGTTTGGTGACTAGCGGGAACTACGAGCAGTACTTC. Its translation: CASSLVTSGNYEQYF. The whole variable domain, remainder taken from reference TRBV7-2 and TRBJ2-7, is GAGVSQSPSNKVTEKGKDVELRCDPISGHTALYWYRQSLGQGLEFLIYFQGNSAPDKSGLPSDRFSAERTGGSVSTLTIQRTQQEDSAVYLCASSLVTSGNYEQYFGPGTRLTVT.

This clone has just a few counts. CDR3 in DNA: TGTGCCAGCAGTTTATCAGGGTTTAATGAAAAACTGTTTTTT. Protein: CASSLSGFNEKLFF. The V call is TRBV28, the J call TRBJ1-4, with D perhaps matching TRBD1 (5 bases). The germline gives CDR1 MDHEN, CDR2 SYDVKM. This CDR3 spans 14 amino acids. V was cut by 1 base and J by 4 bases, with 7 bases left in between.

Note on this clone: Its ends do not fully match the called genes, so a read error is possible. The chain combines TRBV7-8 with TRBJ2-7; D call uncertain. Germline CDR1 and CDR2: SGHVS and FQNEAQ. This CDR3 has 13 residues. CDR3 sequence reads: CASSLWGTYEQYF. CDR3 in DNA: TGTGCCAGCAGCCTCTGGGGAACCTATGAGCAGTACTTC. Looking up the rest from reference TRBV7-8 and TRBJ2-7 gives the full variable domain: GAGVSQSPRYKVAKRGQDVALRCDPISGHVSLFWYQQALGQGPEFLTYFQNEAQLDKSGLPSDRFFAERPEGSVSTLKIQRTQQEDSAVYLCASSLWGTYEQYFGPGTRLTVT.

This clone was seen more than once but under ten times. J is TRBJ2-2 and V is TRBV6-1; TRBD2 matches 8 bases. CDR1 and CDR2 (germline): MNHNS, SASEGT. With V trimmed by 5 bases and J by 6 bases, 2 bases remained unmatched. This CDR3 has 13 residues. The CDR3 DNA reads TGTGCCAGCAGTCGAGCGGGGGCCGGGGAGCTGTTTTTT. As protein: CASSRAGAGELFF.

The chain links TRBV11-1 to TRBJ1-5, with a tentative D call TRBD1 (6 bases). Germline loops: CDR1 SGHAT, CDR2 FQDESV (reference sequence). Trimming pared 6 bases from V and 6 bases from J, leaving 27 bases between. This CDR3 comprises 18 residues. CDR3 residues: CASSSTDETGGESQPQHF. CDR3 coding DNA: TGTGCCAGCAGTAGCACCGACGAGACAGGTGGCGAAAGTCAGCCCCAGCATTTT.

This clone qualifies as medium-sized. This chain connects TRBV24-1 to TRBJ2-2; D gene ambiguous. Germline V gene sequence: CDR1 KGHDR, CDR2 SFDVKD. This CDR3 has 15 residues. V gave up 4 bases and J gave up 4 bases, with 12 bases separating them. The CDR3 loop reads CATSDPGRRTGELFF. The CDR3 region has the DNA TGTGCCACCAGTGACCCCGGACGACGCACCGGGGAGCTGTTTTTT.

The V and J genes are TRBV2 and TRBJ2-2; TRBD2 matches 7 bases. V lost 4 bases and J lost 4; bases outside the gene matches: 6. CDR1 is SNHLY, CDR2 FYNNEI, per germline. This CDR3 contains 15 residues. The CDR3 bases are TGTGCCAGCAGTGGAATTGGCGGGGGCACCGGGGAGCTGTTTTTT. The encoded protein is CASSGIGGGTGELFF.

The chain employs TRBV20-1 and TRBJ1-2; no reliable D call. Germline assignment: CDR1 DFQATT and CDR2 SNEGSKA (reference sequence). The CDR3 totals 12 residues. V lost 7 bases, J lost 3 bases, and 12 bases lay in between. The DNA for the CDR3 is TGCAGTGGTAGCGAGAGCTACTATGGCTACACCTTC. Translation gives CSGSESYYGYTF.

This clone has just a few counts. The chain joins TRBV5-1 to TRBJ2-7; 11 bases match TRBD1. V shed 1 base and J 6 bases; nucleotides not matched to a gene: 6. CDR1 is SGHRS and CDR2 is YFSETQ in the germline V gene. The CDR3 sequence is 15 residues long. CDR3 sequence reads: CASSLLSDRGREQYF. Written as DNA, the CDR3 is TGCGCCAGCAGCTTGCTTTCGGACAGGGGGCGCGAGCAGTACTTC.

This clone was observed many times. The chain links TRBV28 to TRBJ2-5; 10 nucleotides agree with TRBD1. The CDR3 extends over 16 amino acids. The V gene's germline CDR1 is MDHEN and CDR2 SYDVKM. V was pared by 1 base and J by 5 bases, with 7 bases of the junction left unmatched. CDR3 region: CASSLFGTGVWETQYF. The CDR3 DNA reads TGTGCCAGCAGTTTATTTGGGACAGGGGTGTGGGAGACCCAGTACTTC.

This clone was recorded at least ten times. The chain uses TRBV28 and TRBJ2-7, with no clear D. The V end was cut by 5 bases, the J end by 3 bases, with 8 bases between. CDR1 MDHEN and CDR2 SYDVKM come from the germline V gene. The CDR3 length is 12 residues. CDR3 amino acids: CASSTVDYEQYF. In DNA form, the CDR3 reads TGTGCCAGCAGTACTGTCGACTACGAGCAGTACTTC.

This clone appeared many times. The rearrangement uses TRBV9 and TRBJ1-1; perhaps TRBD1 as D (6 bases). This CDR3 contains 13 residues. Germline V CDR1 and CDR2: SGDLS, YYNGEE. V gave up 3 bases and J gave up 1 base, with 7 bases separating them. CDR3 nucleotides: TGTGCCAGCAGCGCGACAGGGAACACTGAAGCTTTCTTT. Amino acid sequence: CASSATGNTEAFF.

By share, this clone counts as medium-sized (0.01 to 0.1%). CDR3 sequence (DNA): TGTGCCAGTACAGGTGACGTAGACGAGCAGTACTTC. Its protein product is CASTGDVDEQYF. The chain links TRBV7-3 to TRBJ2-7, with D maybe TRBD1 (5 bases). V was pared by 9 bases and J by 5 bases, with 14 bases between. CDR1 is SGHTA and CDR2 is FQGTGA in the germline V gene. CDR3 length: 12 residues.

This clone has more than one count but fewer than ten. This chain joins TRBV6-1 and TRBJ1-5, with unresolved D. Looked up from germline, CDR1 is MNHNS and CDR2 is SASEGT. The CDR3 covers 16 residues. The V and J ends lost 0 bases and 2 bases respectively, with 11 bases between them. CDR3 loop: CASSEAPGFGNQPQHF. The DNA of the CDR3 is TGTGCCAGCAGTGAAGCACCCGGGTTCGGCAATCAGCCCCAGCATTTT.

This clone rates as medium-sized (0.01 to 0.1%). The J gene is TRBJ2-3, the V gene TRBV20-1; 7 bases fit TRBD1. V lost 4 bases to trimming and J lost 2 bases; unmatched junction nucleotides: 9. This CDR3 spans 15 amino acids. From germline, CDR1 is DFQATT and CDR2 SNEGSKA (reference sequence). The chain's CDR3 is CSATPGQQSTDTQYF. The CDR3 DNA reads as TGCAGTGCTACACCGGGACAGCAATCCACAGATACGCAGTATTTT.

Points on this clone: Other nucleotide sequences in the sample specify the same CDR3. The chain has TRBV20-1 and TRBJ2-7, with D possibly TRBD1 on 6 matching bases. V lost 3 bases, J lost 4 bases, and 13 bases lay in between. CDR1 DFQATT and CDR2 SNEGSKA come from the germline V gene (reference sequence). The CDR3 loop spans 13 amino acids. The CDR3 region is CSARDRATYEQYF. CDR3 coding DNA: TGCAGTGCTAGGGACAGAGCAACGTACGAGCAGTACTTC.

The chain links TRBV11-2 to TRBJ1-2, with D uncertain. CDR3 length: 13 amino acids. V lost 5 bases and J 8 bases, leaving 15 bases between the germline ends. The germline V gene has CDR1 SGHAT and CDR2 FQNNGV. This CDR3 reads CASSPTMMGGYTF. CDR3 bases: TGTGCCAGCAGCCCGACCATGATGGGCGGCTACACCTTC.

By its share, this clone is medium-sized. The rearrangement uses TRBV12-3 or TRBV12-4 and TRBJ1-2; 9 bases are a match to TRBD1. The CDR3 length is 13 residues. V dropped 5 bases and J dropped 8; count of bases not matched to a gene: 6. The chain's CDR3 is CASSLGTGSGYTF. CDR3 DNA: TGTGCCAGCAGTCTCGGGACAGGGTCCGGCTACACCTTC.

CDR3 loop: CASGESRAYTQYF. In DNA, the CDR3 is TGTGCCAGCGGCGAGTCCCGGGCGTATACGCAGTATTTT. The V and J genes are TRBV9 and TRBJ2-3; D uncertain. This CDR3 region has 13 residues. Trimming removed 7 bases from V and 7 bases from J, with 16 bases in between. Germline lookup yields CDR1 SGDLS and CDR2 YYNGEE. Using reference TRBV9 and TRBJ2-3 for the parts outside the CDR3, the full variable domain is DSGVTQTPKHLITATGQRVTLRCSPRSGDLSVYWYQQSLDQGLQFLIQYYNGEERAKGNILERFSAQQFPDLHSELNLSSLELGDSALYFCASGESRAYTQYFGPGTRLTVL.

The chain has TRBV20-1 and TRBJ1-2; the match to TRBD1 covers 9 bases. The CDR3 extends over 12 amino acids. The germline gives CDR1 DFQATT, CDR2 SNEGSKA (reference sequence). CDR3 coding DNA: TGCAGCTTCCAACAGGGGGCGCAGGGCTACACCTTC. It is translated as CSFQQGAQGYTF.

This clone is labeled medium-sized. The chain joins TRBV2 to TRBJ2-1; TRBD1 or TRBD2 may be the D gene (6 bases each). With 4 bases removed from V and 7 bases from J, the gap between germline ends came to 11 bases. Looked up from germline, CDR1 is SNHLY and CDR2 is FYNNEI. The CDR3 runs 13 residues. In nucleotides, the CDR3 is TGTGCCAGCAGTGCCCAGGGGAGGAATGAGCAGTTCTTC. Amino acids: CASSAQGRNEQFF.

V and J are TRBV29-1 and TRBJ2-1; TRBD2 is a possible D gene (5 bases). This CDR3 is built from 10 residues. The germline V gene encodes CDR1 SQVTM and CDR2 ANQGSEA. V lost 3 bases, J lost 14 bases, and 11 bases lay in between. DNA for the CDR3: TGCAGCGTTGAGAGCGGTTGGAAGTTCTTC. Translated, it gives CSVESGWKFF.